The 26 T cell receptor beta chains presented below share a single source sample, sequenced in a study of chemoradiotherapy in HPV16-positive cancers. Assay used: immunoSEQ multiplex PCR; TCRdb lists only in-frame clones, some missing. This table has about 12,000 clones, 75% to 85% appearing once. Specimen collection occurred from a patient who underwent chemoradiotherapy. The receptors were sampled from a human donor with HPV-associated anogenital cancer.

CDR3 region: CASSLRDSSFHEQYF. The CDR3 DNA reads as TGTGCCAGCAGCCTCCGGGACAGTAGTTTCCACGAGCAGTACTTC. This chain uses TRBV6-1 with TRBJ2-7; TRBD1 aligns across 7 bases. Germline V gene lookup returns CDR1 MNHNS and CDR2 SASEGT. With V trimmed by 6 bases and J by 5 bases, 13 bases remained unmatched. CDR3 length equals 15 residues.

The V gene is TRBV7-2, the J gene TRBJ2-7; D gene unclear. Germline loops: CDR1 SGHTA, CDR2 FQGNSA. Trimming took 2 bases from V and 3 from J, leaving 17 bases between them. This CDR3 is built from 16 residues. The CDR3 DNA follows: TGTGCCAGCAGCTTAAAAGGGCAGGAGTCTTACTACGAGCAGTACTTC. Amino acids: CASSLKGQESYYEQYF.

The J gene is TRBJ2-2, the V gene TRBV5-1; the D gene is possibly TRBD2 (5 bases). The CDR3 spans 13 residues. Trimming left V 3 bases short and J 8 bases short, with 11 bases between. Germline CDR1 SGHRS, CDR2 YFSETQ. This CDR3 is CASSYSSSGELFF. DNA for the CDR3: TGCGCCAGCAGCTACTCTAGCTCGGGGGAGCTGTTTTTT.

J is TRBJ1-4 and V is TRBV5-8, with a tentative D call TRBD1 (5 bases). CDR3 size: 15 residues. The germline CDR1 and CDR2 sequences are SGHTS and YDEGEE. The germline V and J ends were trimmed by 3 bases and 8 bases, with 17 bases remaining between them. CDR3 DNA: TGTGCCAGCAGCTCGTTGGCCAGGGTCCAGGAAAAACTGTTTTTT. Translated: CASSSLARVQEKLFF. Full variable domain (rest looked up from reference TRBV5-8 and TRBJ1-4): EAGVTQSPTHLIKTRGQQATLRCSPISGHTSVYWYQQALGLGLQFLLWYDEGEERNRGNFPPRFSGRQFPNYSSELNVNALELEDSALYLCASSSLARVQEKLFFGSGTQLSVL.

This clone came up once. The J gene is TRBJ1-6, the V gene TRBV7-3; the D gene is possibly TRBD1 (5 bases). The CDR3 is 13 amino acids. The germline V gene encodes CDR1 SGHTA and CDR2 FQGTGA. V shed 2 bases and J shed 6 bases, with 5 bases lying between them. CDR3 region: CASSLGGNSPLHF. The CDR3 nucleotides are TGTGCCAGCAGCTTAGGGGGTAATTCACCCCTCCACTTT.

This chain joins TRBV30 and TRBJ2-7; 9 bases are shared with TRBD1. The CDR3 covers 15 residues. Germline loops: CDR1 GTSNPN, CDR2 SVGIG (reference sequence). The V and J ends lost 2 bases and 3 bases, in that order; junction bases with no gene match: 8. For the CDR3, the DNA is TGTGCCTGGAGTCCCGGGACAGGGTACATCTACGAGCAGTACTTC. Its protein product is CAWSPGTGYIYEQYF.

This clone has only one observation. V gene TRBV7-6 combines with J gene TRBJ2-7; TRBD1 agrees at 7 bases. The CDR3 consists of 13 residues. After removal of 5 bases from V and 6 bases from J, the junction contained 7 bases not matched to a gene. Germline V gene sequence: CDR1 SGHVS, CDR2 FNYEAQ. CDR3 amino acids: CASSRPTGTEQYF. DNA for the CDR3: TGTGCCAGCAGCCGACCGACAGGGACCGAGCAGTACTTC. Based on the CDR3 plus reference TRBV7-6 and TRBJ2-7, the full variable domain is GAGVSQSPRYKVTKRGQDVALRCDPISGHVSLYWYRQALGQGPEFLTYFNYEAQQDKSGLPNDRFSAERPEGSISTLTIQRTEQRDSAMYRCASSRPTGTEQYFGPGTRLTVT.

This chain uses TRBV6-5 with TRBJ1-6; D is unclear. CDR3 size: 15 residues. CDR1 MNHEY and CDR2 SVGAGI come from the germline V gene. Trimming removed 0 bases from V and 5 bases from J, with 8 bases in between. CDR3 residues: CASSYSIGNNSPLHF. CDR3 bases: TGTGCCAGCAGTTACTCGATCGGGAATAATTCACCCCTCCACTTT.

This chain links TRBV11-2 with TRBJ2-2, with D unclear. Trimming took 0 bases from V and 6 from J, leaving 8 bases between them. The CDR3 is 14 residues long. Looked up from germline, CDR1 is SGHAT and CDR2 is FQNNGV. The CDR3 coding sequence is TGTGCCAGCAGCTTAGATTATGTCGCCGGGGAGCTGTTTTTT. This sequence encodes CASSLDYVAGELFF.

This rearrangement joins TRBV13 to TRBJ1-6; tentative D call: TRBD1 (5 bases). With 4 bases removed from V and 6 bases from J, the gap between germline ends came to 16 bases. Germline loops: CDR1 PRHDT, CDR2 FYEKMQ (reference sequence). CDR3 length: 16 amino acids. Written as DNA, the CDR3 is TGTGCCAGCAGCTCGGTCGGGGCTGCGAGTAATTCACCCCTCCACTTT. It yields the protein CASSSVGAASNSPLHF.

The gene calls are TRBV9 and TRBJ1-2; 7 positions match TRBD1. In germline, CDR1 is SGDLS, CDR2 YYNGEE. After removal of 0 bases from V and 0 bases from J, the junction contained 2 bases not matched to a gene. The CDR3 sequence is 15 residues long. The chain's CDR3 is CASSVGGGANYGYTF. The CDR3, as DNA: TGTGCCAGCAGCGTAGGAGGGGGCGCTAACTATGGCTACACCTTC.

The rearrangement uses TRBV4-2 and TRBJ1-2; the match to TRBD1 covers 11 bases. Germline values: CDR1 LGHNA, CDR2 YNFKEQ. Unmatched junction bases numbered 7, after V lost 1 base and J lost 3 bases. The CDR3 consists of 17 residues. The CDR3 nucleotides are TGTGCCAGCAGCCAAGTGGGACAGGGGGTCCACTACTATGGCTACACCTTC. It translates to CASSQVGQGVHYYGYTF.

The CDR3 protein is CASSVLGTVNTEAFF. DNA for the CDR3: TGCGCCAGCAGCGTACTCGGGACGGTGAACACTGAAGCTTTCTTT. This chain connects TRBV5-1 to TRBJ1-1, with D maybe TRBD1 (5 bases). This CDR3 contains 15 residues. The V and J ends lost 4 bases and 0 bases respectively, with 13 bases between them. The germline V gene encodes CDR1 SGHRS and CDR2 YFSETQ.

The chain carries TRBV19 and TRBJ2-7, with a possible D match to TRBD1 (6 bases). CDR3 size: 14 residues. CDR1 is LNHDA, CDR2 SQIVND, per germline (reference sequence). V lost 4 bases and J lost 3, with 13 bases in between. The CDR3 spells CASSTGTLLYEQYF. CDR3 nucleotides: TGTGCCAGTAGTACGGGGACATTACTCTACGAGCAGTACTTC.

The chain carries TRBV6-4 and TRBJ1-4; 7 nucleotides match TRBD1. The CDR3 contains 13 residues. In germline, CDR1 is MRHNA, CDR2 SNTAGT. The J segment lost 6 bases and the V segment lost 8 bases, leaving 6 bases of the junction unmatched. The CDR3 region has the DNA TGTGCCAGCCCGGGACAGACCTATGAAAAACTGTTTTTT. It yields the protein CASPGQTYEKLFF.

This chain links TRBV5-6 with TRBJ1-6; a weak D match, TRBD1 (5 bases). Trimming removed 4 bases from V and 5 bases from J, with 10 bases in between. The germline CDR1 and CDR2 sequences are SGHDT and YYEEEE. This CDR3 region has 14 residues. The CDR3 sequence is CASSRGPDNSPLHF. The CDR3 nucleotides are TGTGCCAGCAGCCGGGGACCGGATAATTCACCCCTCCACTTT.

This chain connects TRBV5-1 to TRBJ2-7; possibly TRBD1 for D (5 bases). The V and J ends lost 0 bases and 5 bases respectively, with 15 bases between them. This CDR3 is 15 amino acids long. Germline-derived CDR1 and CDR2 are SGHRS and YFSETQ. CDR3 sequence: CASSLERTPVDEQYF. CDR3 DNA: TGCGCCAGCAGCTTGGAGAGGACACCCGTGGACGAGCAGTACTTC.

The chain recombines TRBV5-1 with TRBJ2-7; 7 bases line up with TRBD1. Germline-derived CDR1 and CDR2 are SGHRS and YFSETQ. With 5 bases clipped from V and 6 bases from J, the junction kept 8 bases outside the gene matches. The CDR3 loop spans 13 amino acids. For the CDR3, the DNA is TGCGCCAGCAGTCTTAACAGGGGCTCCGAGCAGTACTTC. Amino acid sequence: CASSLNRGSEQYF.

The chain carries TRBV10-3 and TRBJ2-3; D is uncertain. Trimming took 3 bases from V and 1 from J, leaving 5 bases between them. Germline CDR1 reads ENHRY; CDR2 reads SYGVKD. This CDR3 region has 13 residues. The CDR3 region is CAISDGGTDTQYF. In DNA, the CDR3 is TGTGCCATCAGTGATGGTGGCACAGATACGCAGTATTTT.

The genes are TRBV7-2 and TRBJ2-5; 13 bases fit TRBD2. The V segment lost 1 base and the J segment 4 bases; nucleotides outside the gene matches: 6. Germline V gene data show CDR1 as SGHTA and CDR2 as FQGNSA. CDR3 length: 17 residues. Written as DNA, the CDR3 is TGTGCCAGCAGCTTAGACAGACTAGCGGGGGGCCGAGAGACCCAGTACTTC. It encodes CASSLDRLAGGRETQYF.

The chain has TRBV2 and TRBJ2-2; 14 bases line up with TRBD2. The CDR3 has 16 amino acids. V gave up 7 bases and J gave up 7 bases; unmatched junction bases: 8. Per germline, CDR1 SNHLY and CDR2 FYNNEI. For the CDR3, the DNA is TGTGCCAGCATCATGACTAGCGGGGGGGTAGGCGGGGAGCTGTTTTTT. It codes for CASIMTSGGVGGELFF.

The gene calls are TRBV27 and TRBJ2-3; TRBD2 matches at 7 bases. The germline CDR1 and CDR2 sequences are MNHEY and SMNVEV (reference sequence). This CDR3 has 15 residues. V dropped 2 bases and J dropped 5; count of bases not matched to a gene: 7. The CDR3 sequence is CASSLRAGRVDTQYF. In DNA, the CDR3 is TGTGCCAGCAGTTTAAGGGCGGGGAGGGTAGATACGCAGTATTTT.

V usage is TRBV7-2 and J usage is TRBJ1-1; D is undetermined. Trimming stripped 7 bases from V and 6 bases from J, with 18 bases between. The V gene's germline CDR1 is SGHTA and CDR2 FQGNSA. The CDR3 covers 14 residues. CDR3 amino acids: CASTYRASGAEAFF. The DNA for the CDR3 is TGTGCCAGCACCTACCGGGCTTCGGGCGCTGAAGCTTTCTTT.

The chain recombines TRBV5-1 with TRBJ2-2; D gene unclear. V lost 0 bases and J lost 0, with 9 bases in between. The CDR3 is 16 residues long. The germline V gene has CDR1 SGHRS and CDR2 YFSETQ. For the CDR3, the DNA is TGCGCCAGCAGCTTGGAGGCAAAACCGAACACCGGGGAGCTGTTTTTT. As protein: CASSLEAKPNTGELFF.

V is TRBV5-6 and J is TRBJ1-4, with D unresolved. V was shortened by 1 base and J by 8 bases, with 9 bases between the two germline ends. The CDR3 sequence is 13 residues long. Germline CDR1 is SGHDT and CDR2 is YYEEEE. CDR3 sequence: CASSLIPGEKLFF. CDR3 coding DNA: TGTGCCAGCAGCTTGATTCCGGGAGAAAAACTGTTTTTT.

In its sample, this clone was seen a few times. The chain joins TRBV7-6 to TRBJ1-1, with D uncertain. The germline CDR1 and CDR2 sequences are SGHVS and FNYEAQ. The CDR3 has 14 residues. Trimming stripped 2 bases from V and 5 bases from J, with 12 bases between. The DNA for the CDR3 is TGTGCCAGCAGCTTATCGGGGAGCGGGACTGAAGCTTTCTTT. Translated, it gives CASSLSGSGTEAFF.